This entry describes one T cell receptor beta chain. Its antigen is not known. V was pared by 6 bases and J by 16 bases, with 13 bases of the junction left unmatched. CDR3 length equals 13 residues. CDR1 and CDR2 (germline): LNHDA, SQIVND (reference sequence). This sample was taken from a study of beta chain features in type 1 diabetes. About the study: Investigators examined some 110,000,000 sorted cells across all samples. Study-level findings and limits: Across patients, naive, central memory and Treg TCRB repertoires exhibited apparently greater similarity than was observed across healthy donors.

The entirety of the isolated RNA underwent reverse transcription, so expressed TCRB transcripts were sequenced. Sequenced naive, central memory and regulatory T cell samples produced an average of roughly 3.5 million reads. The method was immunoSEQ multiplex PCR; TCRdb's version includes in-frame clones alone and lacks a portion of them. The data hold under 800,000 clones, with roughly a sixth observed a single time. The clonotype originates from a man younger than 35 in good health. The chain has TRBV19 and TRBJ2-1, with 9 bases fitting TRBD1. The source material was naive CD4+ T cells from blood. In DNA form, the CDR3 reads TGTGCCAGTAGGAAGACAGGGGGACGTTGGGAATTCTTC. This codes for CASRKTGGRWEFF.